The 26 T cell receptor beta chains below come from one sample, sequenced in a study of PD-1 blockade in classical Hodgkin lymphoma. Time point here: cycle 4 day 1 (C4D1), after about 6 weeks of nivolumab. Brentuximab vedotin exposure varied, and every patient relapsed after autologous stem cell transplantation. Magnetic negative selection of thawed PBMCs was the method by which CD4+ T cells were purified. Assay used: immunoSEQ multiplex PCR; TCRdb lists only in-frame clones, some missing. Of around 31,000 clones listed, roughly 80% are singletons. Sample: CD4+ T cells from blood, taken before the fourth cycle of nivolumab. The receptors come from a human donor with classical Hodgkin lymphoma.

The chain links TRBV7-9 to TRBJ2-6; D is unclear. CDR3 size: 15 residues. Between the trimmed V and J ends, which lost 2 bases and 0 bases, there was a span of 5 bases. The germline CDR1 and CDR2 sequences are SEHNR and FQNEAQ (reference sequence). The DNA for the CDR3 is TGTGCCAGCAGCTTAAGGCGCTCTGGGGCCAACGTCCTGACTTTC. Translating it yields CASSLRRSGANVLTF.

The V and J genes are TRBV28 and TRBJ1-2; D is unresolved. The CDR3 is 15 residues long. Trimming removed 2 bases at V and 4 bases at J, with 14 bases between. The germline CDR1 and CDR2 sequences are MDHEN and SYDVKM. CDR3 in amino acids: CASSLGVRALYGYTF. The CDR3 bases are TGTGCCAGCAGTTTAGGGGTTAGGGCGCTCTATGGCTACACCTTC.

The chain couples TRBV5-1 to TRBJ1-1; D might be TRBD1 (5 bases). CDR1 SGHRS and CDR2 YFSETQ come from the germline V gene. Trimming removed 4 bases from V and 2 bases from J, with 15 bases in between. This CDR3 contains 15 residues. CDR3 in DNA: TGCGCCAGCAGCGACCAGGGTAGGGGAAACACTGAAGCTTTCTTT. It codes for CASSDQGRGNTEAFF.

The genes are TRBV4-2 and TRBJ2-5; D unresolved. Trimming stripped 4 bases from V and 4 bases from J, with 10 bases between. This CDR3 comprises 13 residues. Germline values: CDR1 LGHNA, CDR2 YNFKEQ. The CDR3 protein is CASSPLPGETQYF. DNA for the CDR3: TGTGCCAGCAGCCCCCTCCCTGGAGAGACCCAGTACTTC.

This clone was detected a few times. The chain carries TRBV7-9 and TRBJ2-3; 8 nucleotides align to TRBD1. From germline, CDR1 is SEHNR and CDR2 FQNEAQ (reference sequence). V shed 5 bases and J 9 bases; nucleotides not matched to a gene: 7. The CDR3 has 13 amino acids. The CDR3 sequence: CASSPGQGLTQYF. CDR3 nucleotides: TGTGCCAGCAGCCCAGGACAGGGTTTGACGCAGTATTTT.

V is TRBV7-7 and J is TRBJ1-6; D not certain. There are 14 residues in the CDR3. Germline V gene sequence: CDR1 SSHAT, CDR2 FNYEAQ (reference sequence). The ends were cut back, 3 bases at V and 9 bases at J, with 12 bases in the middle. The CDR3 nucleotides read TGTGCCAGCAGCTTGCCGGGTTTAGGTTCACCCCTCCACTTT. As protein: CASSLPGLGSPLHF.

The rearrangement uses TRBV30 and TRBJ1-3; D ambiguous. CDR3 length: 14 residues. The germline gives CDR1 GTSNPN, CDR2 SVGIG (reference sequence). The ends were cut back, 5 bases at V and 1 base at J, with 12 bases in the middle. CDR3 coding DNA: TGTGCCTGGGGTCATCGGTTGTCTGGAAACACCATATATTTT. As protein: CAWGHRLSGNTIYF.

V usage is TRBV5-4 and J usage is TRBJ2-3; tentatively, D is TRBD2 (5 bases). The germline V gene has CDR1 SGHNT and CDR2 YYREEE (reference sequence). CDR3 length: 16 amino acids. V lost 4 bases, J lost 2 bases, and 17 bases lay in between. The chain's CDR3 is CASSQITGINTDTQYF. The CDR3 DNA reads TGTGCCAGCAGCCAAATAACCGGGATAAACACAGATACGCAGTATTTT. The whole variable domain, filled in from reference TRBV5-4 and TRBJ2-3, reads ETGVTQSPTHLIKTRGQQVTLRCSSQSGHNTVSWYQQALGQGPQFIFQYYREEENGRGNFPPRFSGLQFPNYSSELNVNALELDDSALYLCASSQITGINTDTQYFGPGTRLTVL.

The gene calls are TRBV28 and TRBJ1-6; D gene ambiguous. CDR1 and CDR2 from the germline V gene are MDHEN and SYDVKM. Trimming pared 0 bases from V and 8 bases from J, leaving 8 bases between. This CDR3 is 14 amino acids long. CDR3 DNA: TGTGCCAGCAGTTTATGGGCCGGTGATTCACCCCTCCACTTT. This encodes CASSLWAGDSPLHF.

The V gene is TRBV9, the J gene TRBJ1-4; no reliable D call. The length of the CDR3 is 13 residues. Germline V gene data show CDR1 as SGDLS and CDR2 as YYNGEE. The V gene lost 1 base and the J gene lost 0 bases, with 1 base spanning the gap. The CDR3 loop reads CASSVSTNEKLFF. The CDR3 DNA is TGTGCCAGCAGCGTATCAACTAATGAAAAACTGTTTTTT. The full variable domain, with the rest looked up from reference TRBV9 and TRBJ1-4, is DSGVTQTPKHLITATGQRVTLRCSPRSGDLSVYWYQQSLDQGLQFLIQYYNGEERAKGNILERFSAQQFPDLHSELNLSSLELGDSALYFCASSVSTNEKLFFGSGTQLSVL.

J is TRBJ2-1 and V is TRBV30, with 10 bases lining up with TRBD1. V shed 2 bases and J 7 bases; nucleotides not matched to a gene: 8. Germline V gene sequence: CDR1 GTSNPN, CDR2 SVGIG (reference sequence). This CDR3 comprises 15 residues. This chain's CDR3 is CAWSPDRGPGNEQFF. CDR3 bases: TGTGCCTGGAGTCCAGACAGGGGGCCTGGGAATGAGCAGTTCTTC.

This chain joins TRBV19 and TRBJ1-5, with 7 nucleotides matching TRBD1. Per germline, CDR1 LNHDA and CDR2 SQIVND (reference sequence). The V segment lost 5 bases and the J segment 1 base; nucleotides outside the gene matches: 5. The CDR3 loop spans 15 amino acids. In DNA, the CDR3 is TGTGCCAGTAGTGAGGGGGCGAGGAGCAATCAGCCCCAGCATTTT. Its protein is CASSEGARSNQPQHF.

V is TRBV5-1 and J is TRBJ2-7, with 7 bases aligning to TRBD1. Looked up from germline, CDR1 is SGHRS and CDR2 is YFSETQ. This CDR3 spans 14 amino acids. Trimming took 3 bases from V and 6 from J; bases not matched to a gene: 9. The CDR3 DNA reads TGCGCCAGCAGCTCCGGGACAGCCCTCGGCGAGCAGTACTTC. This encodes CASSSGTALGEQYF.

The chain combines TRBV7-9 with TRBJ2-7, with 8 bases matching TRBD2. The CDR3 length is 16 residues. The germline CDR1 and CDR2 sequences are SEHNR and FQNEAQ (reference sequence). V was pared by 0 bases and J by 0 bases, with 4 bases of the junction left unmatched. CDR3 nucleotides: TGTGCCAGCAGCTTAGCGCGACTAGCGAGCTCCTACGAGCAGTACTTC. It specifies CASSLARLASSYEQYF.

The V gene is TRBV4-2, the J gene TRBJ2-7, with TRBD1 matching 7 bases. This CDR3 spans 15 amino acids. Trimming at V came to 3 bases and at J to 2 bases, leaving 7 bases not matched to a gene. Germline values: CDR1 LGHNA, CDR2 YNFKEQ. This chain's CDR3 is CASSQTGSGTYEQYF. CDR3 bases: TGTGCCAGCAGCCAGACAGGGTCGGGCACCTACGAGCAGTACTTC.

This chain uses TRBV19 with TRBJ1-1, with D hard to call. CDR3 length: 13 amino acids. Germline CDR1 and CDR2: LNHDA and SQIVND (reference sequence). The V end lost 3 bases, the J end lost 5 bases, and 10 bases lay between the germline ends. The CDR3 nucleotides read TGTGCCAGTAGTATCCAGCAAGGGACTGAAGCTTTCTTT. It specifies CASSIQQGTEAFF.

The chain carries TRBV6-5 and TRBJ1-6; a weak D match, TRBD1 (5 bases). Germline V gene sequence: CDR1 MNHEY, CDR2 SVGAGI. The V and J ends lost 2 bases and 9 bases respectively, with 14 bases between them. This CDR3 has 15 residues. The CDR3 is CASSYKGREGSPLHF. For the CDR3, the DNA is TGTGCCAGCAGTTACAAGGGCAGGGAGGGTTCACCCCTCCACTTT.

J is TRBJ1-2 and V is TRBV2; unclear D gene. Between the trimmed V and J ends, which lost 3 bases and 0 bases, there was a span of 5 bases. The CDR3 covers 13 residues. The germline gives CDR1 SNHLY, CDR2 FYNNEI. Here the CDR3 reads CASSEWTNYGYTF. DNA of the CDR3: TGTGCCAGCAGTGAGTGGACTAACTATGGCTACACCTTC.

The rearrangement joins TRBV6-1 to TRBJ1-4; TRBD1 agrees at 9 bases. V lost 1 base and J lost 8; bases outside the gene matches: 5. CDR3 length: 15 amino acids. Germline values: CDR1 MNHNS, CDR2 SASEGT. The CDR3 sequence: CASSEGGQGQEKLFF. The CDR3 DNA follows: TGTGCCAGCAGTGAAGGGGGACAGGGACAGGAAAAACTGTTTTTT.

The chain employs TRBV21-1 and TRBJ2-7. TRBV21-1 is given as a pseudogene. This CDR3 has 16 residues. The DNA for the CDR3 is TGTGCCAGCAGCAGAAAGTCGGGACCTCCCGCCTACGAGCAGTACTTC. This sequence encodes CASSRKSGPPAYEQYF.

The rearrangement joins TRBV7-8 to TRBJ2-7, with 10 positions matching TRBD1. Looked up from germline, CDR1 is SGHVS and CDR2 is FQNEAQ. V lost 5 bases to trimming and J lost 3 bases; unmatched junction nucleotides: 10. CDR3 size: 16 residues. CDR3 in amino acids: CASSQIPGQGFYEQYF. The CDR3 DNA is TGTGCCAGCAGCCAAATACCGGGACAGGGGTTCTACGAGCAGTACTTC.

The gene calls are TRBV18 and TRBJ1-5, with 7 nucleotides matching TRBD1. Looked up from germline, CDR1 is KGHSH and CDR2 is LQKENI. The junction had 6 bases not matched to a gene; V was cut back by 3 bases and J by 4 bases. The CDR3 contains 15 residues. In nucleotides, the CDR3 is TGTGCCAGCTCACCGCTAGGGACAGAGAATCAGCCCCAGCATTTT. Translated: CASSPLGTENQPQHF. Based on the CDR3 plus reference TRBV18 and TRBJ1-5, the full variable domain is NAGVMQNPRHLVRRRGQEARLRCSPMKGHSHVYWYRQLPEEGLKFMVYLQKENIIDESGMPKERFSAEFPKEGPSILRIQQVVRGDSAAYFCASSPLGTENQPQHFGDGTRLSIL.

This clone has only one observation. The rearrangement links TRBV6-1 to TRBJ2-1, with 12 bases matching TRBD2. The CDR3 extends over 18 amino acids. After removal of 3 bases from V and 3 bases from J, the junction contained 9 bases not matched to a gene. CDR1 is MNHNS, CDR2 SASEGT, per germline. In DNA form, the CDR3 reads TGTGCCAGCAGTGAGGATGGTACTAGCGGGGGGTACTACAATGAGCAGTTCTTC. Translating gives CASSEDGTSGGYYNEQFF.

The gene calls are TRBV7-2 and TRBJ1-4; TRBD1 might be the D (5 bases). The CDR3 spans 13 residues. Deletions cut 5 bases from V and 8 bases from J, with 12 bases between. Per germline, CDR1 SGHTA and CDR2 FQGNSA. The CDR3 nucleotides are TGTGCCAGCAGCAGGGAGGAGGGGGAAAAACTGTTTTTT. Protein: CASSREEGEKLFF.

This sequence joins TRBV7-2 and TRBJ1-2, with D perhaps TRBD1 (6 bases). Germline CDR1 is SGHTA and CDR2 is FQGNSA. V was shortened by 5 bases and J by 0 bases, with 13 bases between the two germline ends. This CDR3 is 15 amino acids long. As DNA, the CDR3 is TGTGCCAGCAGCCCCTGGGACAAGGCTAACTATGGCTACACCTTC. It codes for CASSPWDKANYGYTF.

This clone showed up just a few times. V gene TRBV15 combines with J gene TRBJ1-5; weak D call: TRBD1 (6 bases). Germline V lookup: CDR1 LNHNV, CDR2 YYDKDF (reference sequence). This CDR3 has 16 amino acids. V was pared by 3 bases and J by 3 bases, with 15 bases between. The CDR3 sequence is CATSRRGRGFNQPQHF. DNA for the CDR3: TGTGCCACCAGCAGGCGGGGGCGGGGGTTCAATCAGCCCCAGCATTTT.